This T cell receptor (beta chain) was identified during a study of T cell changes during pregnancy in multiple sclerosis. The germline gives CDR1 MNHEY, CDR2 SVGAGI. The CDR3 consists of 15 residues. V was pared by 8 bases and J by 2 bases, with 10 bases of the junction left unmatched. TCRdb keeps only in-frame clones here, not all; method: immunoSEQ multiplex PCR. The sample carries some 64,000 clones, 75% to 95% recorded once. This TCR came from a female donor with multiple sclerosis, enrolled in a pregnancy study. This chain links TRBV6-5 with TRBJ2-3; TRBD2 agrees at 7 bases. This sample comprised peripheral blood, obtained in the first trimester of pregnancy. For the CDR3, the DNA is TGTGCCAGCTGCCTTTGGGGGGGACCCACAGATACGCAGTATTTT. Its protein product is CASCLWGGPTDTQYF.